This TCR beta chain emerged from a study of T cells of healthy individuals. Trimming removed 3 bases from V and 2 bases from J, with 4 bases in between. This CDR3 has 13 residues. Germline CDR1 and CDR2: MDHEN and SYDVKM. One entry per CDR3 protein results from TCRdb running MiXCR on the 5' RACE reads. The data show 85,000 to 100,000 distinct CDR3 sequences, 17% seen once. This clonotype was detected ten times or more. The clonotype was recovered from a human donor in good health. J is TRBJ2-2 and V is TRBV28; D uncertain. As DNA, the CDR3 is TGTGCCAGCAGTTTCGGAAACACCGGGGAGCTGTTTTTT. Its protein product is CASSFGNTGELFF.